The clone carrying this T cell receptor (beta chain) came up a few times. The entry originates in a study of CD8+ T cells in alopecia areata. V lost 1 base, J lost 3 bases, and 7 bases stayed unmatched. The CDR3 spans 16 residues. The germline V gene has CDR1 LGHNT and CDR2 FRNRAP. cDNA serving as the sequencing template came from extracted, reverse transcribed RNA. Assay used: immunoSEQ multiplex PCR; TCRdb lists only in-frame clones, some missing. The repertoire consists of 3,500 to 5,000 clones, with approximately 70% occurring once and the leading ten covering less than 20%. Sequenced sample: skin. The receptor was isolated from a human donor in good health. The V call is TRBV12-5, the J call TRBJ2-7; 9 bases are shared with TRBD1. The CDR3, as DNA: TGTGCTAGTGGTTTGGCTCCCGGGACAGGGCGCTACGAGCAGTACTTC. Translating gives CASGLAPGTGRYEQYF.